This is a list of T cell receptor beta chains from one sample in a study of cytomegalovirus exposure and HLA in healthy donors. Produced via immunoSEQ multiplex PCR; TCRdb's table is partial and in-frame only. Found here are more than 150,000 clones, approximately 88% of them singletons; the top ten hold over 5.5%. The specimen sequenced was PBMCs. The receptors were gathered from a man younger than 35 in good health and CMV-seropositive. The CDR3 runs from the conserved cysteine through the conserved F or W. D genes are given only for firm matches. A clone size is listed for some rows: how often the clone was seen (once, few, many), or a class if it is expanded.

cdr3_nt | cdr3_aa | cdr3_length | v_call | clone_size | j_call | d_call
TGTGCCAGCAGCCCCCCTCCGGGACTAGAGGGCTACAATGAGCAGTTCTTC | CASSPPPGLEGYNEQFF | 17 | TRBV7-2 | NA | TRBJ2-1 | TRBD2
TGTGCCAGAAGCTTGCGGCGGGATGGCTACACCTTC | CARSLRRDGYTF | 12 | TRBV5-3 | few | TRBJ1-2 | NA
TGTGCCAGCAGTCGGGACAGGGGAACGGTTCAGTACTTC | CASSRDRGTVQYF | 13 | TRBV6-5 | NA | TRBJ2-4 | TRBD1
TGTGCCAGCAGTTACAGGGGCGGGAACACTGAAGCTTTCTTT | CASSYRGGNTEAFF | 14 | TRBV6-6 | NA | TRBJ1-1 | NA
TGTGCCAGCAGTTTATCCAGGAGCAATCAGCCCCAGCATTTT | CASSLSRSNQPQHF | 14 | TRBV28 | NA | TRBJ1-5 | NA
TGTGCCAGCAGCTTAGACCCCTACCCCACAGATACGCAGTATTTT | CASSLDPYPTDTQYF | 15 | TRBV11-3 | NA | TRBJ2-3 | NA
TGTGCCAGCAGTCTCAGGGGCGAAGGCACTGAAGCTTTCTTT | CASSLRGEGTEAFF | 14 | TRBV6-5 | NA | TRBJ1-1 | NA
TGTGCCAGTAGGGACGACAAGACAGGGTTCCAGCCCCAGCATTTT | CASRDDKTGFQPQHF | 15 | TRBV19 | NA | TRBJ1-5 | TRBD1
TGTGCCAGCAGCGTAGCCCCCAGCGGCGAAGCTTTCTTT | CASSVAPSGEAFF | 13 | TRBV9 | NA | TRBJ1-1 | NA
TGTGCCAGCAGCTTGGGGACAGGGAAAATAGATGAGCAGTTCTTC | CASSLGTGKIDEQFF | 15 | TRBV5-8 | NA | TRBJ2-1 | TRBD1
TGCGCCAGCAGCTTGACAGGACCCAATCAGCCCCAGCATTTT | CASSLTGPNQPQHF | 14 | TRBV5-1 | NA | TRBJ1-5 | NA
TGTGCCAGCAGCGTAAGCTCAGGGGGCGAGCAGTACTTC | CASSVSSGGEQYF | 13 | TRBV9 | NA | TRBJ2-7 | TRBD1
TGTGCCAGCAGTCAGGCGGCGGGAGGGAGCACAGATACGCAGTATTTT | CASSQAAGGSTDTQYF | 16 | TRBV7-6 | NA | TRBJ2-3 | TRBD2
TGCGCCAGCAGCTCGACTAGCGGGGCCACAGATACGCAGTATTTT | CASSSTSGATDTQYF | 15 | TRBV5-1 | NA | TRBJ2-3 | TRBD2
TGTGCCAGCAGCGTGCAGGGTGGAAAGAAGGGCACCGGGGAGCTGTTTTTT | CASSVQGGKKGTGELFF | 17 | TRBV9 | NA | TRBJ2-2 | NA
TGTGCCATCAGTGTGGCGGGAGACGGGAATGAGCAGTTCTTC | CAISVAGDGNEQFF | 14 | TRBV10-3 | NA | TRBJ2-1 | TRBD2
TGTGCCAGCAGCGTAGCCGCGACAGATTACAATGAGCAGTTCTTC | CASSVAATDYNEQFF | 15 | TRBV9 | NA | TRBJ2-1 | NA
TGTGCCAGCACCTTGACCTACTTACAGGGGTTGAGGGATCAAGAGACCCAGTACTTC | CASTLTYLQGLRDQETQYF | 19 | TRBV27 | NA | TRBJ2-5 | TRBD1
TGTGCCACTCACCTCGGCGAGCAGTACTTC | CATHLGEQYF | 10 | TRBV15 | NA | TRBJ2-7 | NA
TGTGCCAGCAGTTTCCCCTTGGCGGGACAGGGTCTCGAGCAGTACTTC | CASSFPLAGQGLEQYF | 16 | TRBV28 | NA | TRBJ2-7 | TRBD1